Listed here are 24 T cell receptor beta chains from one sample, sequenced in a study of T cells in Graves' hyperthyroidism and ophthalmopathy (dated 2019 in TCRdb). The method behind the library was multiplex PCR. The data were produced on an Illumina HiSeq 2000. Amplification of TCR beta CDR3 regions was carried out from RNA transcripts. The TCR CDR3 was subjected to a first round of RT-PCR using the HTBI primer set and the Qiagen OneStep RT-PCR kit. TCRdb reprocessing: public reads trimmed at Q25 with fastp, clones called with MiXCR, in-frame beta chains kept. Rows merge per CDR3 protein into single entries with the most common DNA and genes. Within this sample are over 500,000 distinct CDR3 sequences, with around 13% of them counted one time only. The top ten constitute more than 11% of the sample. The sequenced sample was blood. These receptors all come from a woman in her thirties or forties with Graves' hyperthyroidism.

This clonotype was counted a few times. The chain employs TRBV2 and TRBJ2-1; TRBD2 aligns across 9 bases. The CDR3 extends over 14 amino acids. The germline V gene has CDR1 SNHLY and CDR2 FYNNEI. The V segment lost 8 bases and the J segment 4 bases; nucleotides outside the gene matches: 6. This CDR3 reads CASGPSGAYNEQFF. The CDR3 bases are TGTGCCAGCGGGCCTAGCGGGGCTTACAATGAGCAGTTCTTC.

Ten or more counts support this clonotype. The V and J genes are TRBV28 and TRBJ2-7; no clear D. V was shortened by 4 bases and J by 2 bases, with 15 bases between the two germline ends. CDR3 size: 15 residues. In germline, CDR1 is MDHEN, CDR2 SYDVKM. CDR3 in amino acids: CASSSPITAPYEQYF. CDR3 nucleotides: TGTGCCAGCAGTTCCCCGATTACAGCTCCCTACGAGCAGTACTTC.

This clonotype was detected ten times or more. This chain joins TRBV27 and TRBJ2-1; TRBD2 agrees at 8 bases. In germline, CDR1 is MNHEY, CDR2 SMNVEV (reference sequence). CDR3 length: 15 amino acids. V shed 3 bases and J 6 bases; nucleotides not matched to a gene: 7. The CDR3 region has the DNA TGTGCCAGCAGTTTTCGGGCGGGAGGTCTCAATGAGCAGTTCTTC. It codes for CASSFRAGGLNEQFF.

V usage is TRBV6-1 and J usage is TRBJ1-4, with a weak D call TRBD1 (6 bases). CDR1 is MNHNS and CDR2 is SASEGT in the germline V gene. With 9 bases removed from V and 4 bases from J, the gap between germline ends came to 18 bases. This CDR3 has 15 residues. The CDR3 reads CARYTPTGYNEKLFF. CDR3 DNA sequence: TGTGCCAGATACACACCCACAGGGTATAATGAAAAACTGTTTTTT.

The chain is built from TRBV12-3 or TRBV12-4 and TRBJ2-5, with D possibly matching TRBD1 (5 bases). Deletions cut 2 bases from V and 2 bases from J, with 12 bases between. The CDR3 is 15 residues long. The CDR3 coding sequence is TGTGCCAGCAGTTTATGGGGTCAGGGACAAGAGACCCAGTACTTC. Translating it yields CASSLWGQGQETQYF.

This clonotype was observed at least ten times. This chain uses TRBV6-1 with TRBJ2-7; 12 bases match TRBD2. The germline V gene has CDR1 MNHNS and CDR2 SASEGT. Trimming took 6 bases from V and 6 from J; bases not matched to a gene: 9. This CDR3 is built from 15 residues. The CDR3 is CASRLAGGPSGEQYF. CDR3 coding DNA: TGTGCCAGCAGACTAGCGGGAGGCCCTTCGGGCGAGCAGTACTTC.

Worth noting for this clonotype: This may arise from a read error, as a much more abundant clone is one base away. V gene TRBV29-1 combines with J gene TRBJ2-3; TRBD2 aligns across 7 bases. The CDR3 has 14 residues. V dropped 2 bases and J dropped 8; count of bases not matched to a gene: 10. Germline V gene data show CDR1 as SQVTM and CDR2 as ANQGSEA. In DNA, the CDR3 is TGCAGCGTTGAACCGGGACTACCCGGAGGTACGCAGTATTTT. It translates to CSVEPGLPGGTQYF.

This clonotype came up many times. In DNA form, the CDR3 reads TGCAGTGCTACCCAGGAACCGGGACTAGCGGGATTAGAGACCCAGTACTTC. Translation: CSATQEPGLAGLETQYF. V usage is TRBV20-1 and J usage is TRBJ2-5; 13 nucleotides match TRBD2. J gave up 4 bases and V 4 bases, and 12 bases lay outside the gene matches. The CDR3 contains 17 residues. Germline CDR1 is DFQATT and CDR2 is SNEGSKA (reference sequence).

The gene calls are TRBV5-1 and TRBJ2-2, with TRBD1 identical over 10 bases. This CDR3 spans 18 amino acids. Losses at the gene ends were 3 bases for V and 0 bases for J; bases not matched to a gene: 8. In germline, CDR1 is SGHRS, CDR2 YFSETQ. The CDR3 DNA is TGCGCCAGCAGCTCCACCCTCGGACAGGGGGCGAACACCGGGGAGCTGTTTTTT. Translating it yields CASSSTLGQGANTGELFF.

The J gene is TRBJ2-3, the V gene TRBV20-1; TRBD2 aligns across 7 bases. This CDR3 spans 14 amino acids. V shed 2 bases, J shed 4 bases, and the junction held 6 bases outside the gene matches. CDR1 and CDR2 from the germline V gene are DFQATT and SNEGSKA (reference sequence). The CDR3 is CSARKGGSADTQYF. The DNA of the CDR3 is TGCAGTGCTAGAAAAGGCGGGAGCGCAGATACGCAGTATTTT.

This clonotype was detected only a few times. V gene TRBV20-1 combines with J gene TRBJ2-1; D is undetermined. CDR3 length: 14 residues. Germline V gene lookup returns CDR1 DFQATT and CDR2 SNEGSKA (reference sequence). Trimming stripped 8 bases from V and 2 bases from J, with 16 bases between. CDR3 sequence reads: CSTHLAATYNEQFF. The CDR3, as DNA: TGCAGTACCCATTTGGCGGCTACCTACAATGAGCAGTTCTTC.

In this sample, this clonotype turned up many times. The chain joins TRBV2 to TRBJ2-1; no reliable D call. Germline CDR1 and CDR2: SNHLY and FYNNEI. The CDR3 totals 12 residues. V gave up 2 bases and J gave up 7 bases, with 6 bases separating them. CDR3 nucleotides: TGTGCCAGCAGTGAATTCATAAATGAGCAGTTCTTC. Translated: CASSEFINEQFF.

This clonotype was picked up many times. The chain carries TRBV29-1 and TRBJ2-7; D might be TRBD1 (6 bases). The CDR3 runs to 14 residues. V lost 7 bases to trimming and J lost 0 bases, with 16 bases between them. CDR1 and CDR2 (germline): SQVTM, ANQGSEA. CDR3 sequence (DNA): TGCAGCGCATTGGACAGAACTAACTCCTACGAGCAGTACTTC. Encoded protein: CSALDRTNSYEQYF.

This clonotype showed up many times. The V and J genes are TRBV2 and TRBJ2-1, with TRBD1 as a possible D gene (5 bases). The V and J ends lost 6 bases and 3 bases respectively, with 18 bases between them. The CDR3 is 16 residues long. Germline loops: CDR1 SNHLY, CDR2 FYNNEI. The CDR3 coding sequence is TGTGCCAGCAGCAAGACAGTCGGCTGGGTCTACAATGAGCAGTTCTTC. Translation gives CASSKTVGWVYNEQFF.

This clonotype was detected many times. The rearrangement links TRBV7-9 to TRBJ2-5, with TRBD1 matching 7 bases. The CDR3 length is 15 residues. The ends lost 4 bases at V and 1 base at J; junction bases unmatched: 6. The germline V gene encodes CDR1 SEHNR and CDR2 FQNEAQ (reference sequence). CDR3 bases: TGTGCCAGCAGCTATGGACAGGCGGTCCAAGAGACCCAGTACTTC. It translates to CASSYGQAVQETQYF.

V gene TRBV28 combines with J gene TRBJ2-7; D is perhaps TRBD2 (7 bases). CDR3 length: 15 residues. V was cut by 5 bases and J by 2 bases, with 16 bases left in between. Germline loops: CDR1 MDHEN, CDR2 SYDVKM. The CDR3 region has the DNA TGTGCCAGCAGTCCCCTTGGGGGGGCCCCCTACGAGCAGTACTTC. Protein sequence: CASSPLGGAPYEQYF. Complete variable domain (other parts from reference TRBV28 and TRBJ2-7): DVKVTQSSRYLVKRTGEKVFLECVQDMDHENMFWYRQDPGLGLRLIYFSYDVKMKEKGDIPEGYSVSREKKERFSLILESASTNQTSMYLCASSPLGGAPYEQYFGPGTRLTVT.

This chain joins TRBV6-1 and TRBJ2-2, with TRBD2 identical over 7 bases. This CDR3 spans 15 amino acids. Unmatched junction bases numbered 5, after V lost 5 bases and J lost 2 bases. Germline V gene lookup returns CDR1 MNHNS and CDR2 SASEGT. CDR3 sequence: CASSSGTINTGELFF. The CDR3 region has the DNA TGTGCCAGCAGTTCCGGGACTATTAACACCGGGGAGCTGTTTTTT.

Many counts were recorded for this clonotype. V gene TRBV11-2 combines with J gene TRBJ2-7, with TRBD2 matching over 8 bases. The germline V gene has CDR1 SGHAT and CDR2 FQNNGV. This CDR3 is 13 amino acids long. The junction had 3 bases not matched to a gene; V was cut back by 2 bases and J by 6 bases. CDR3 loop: CASSLSGSPEQYF. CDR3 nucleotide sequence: TGTGCCAGCAGCTTAAGCGGGAGTCCCGAGCAGTACTTC.

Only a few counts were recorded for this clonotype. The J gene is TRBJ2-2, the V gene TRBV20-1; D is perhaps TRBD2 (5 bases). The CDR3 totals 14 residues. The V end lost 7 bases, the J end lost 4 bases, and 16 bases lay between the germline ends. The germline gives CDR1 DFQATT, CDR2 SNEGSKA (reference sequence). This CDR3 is CSVPGRRGTGELFF. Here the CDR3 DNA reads TGCAGTGTCCCTGGGAGAAGAGGCACCGGGGAGCTGTTTTTT.

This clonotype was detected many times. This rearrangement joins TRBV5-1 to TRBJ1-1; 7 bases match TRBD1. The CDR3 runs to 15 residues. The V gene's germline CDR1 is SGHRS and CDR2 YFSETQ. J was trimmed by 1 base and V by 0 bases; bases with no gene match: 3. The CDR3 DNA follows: TGCGCCAGCAGCTTGGGAGGGGGCTCGAACACTGAAGCTTTCTTT. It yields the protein CASSLGGGSNTEAFF.

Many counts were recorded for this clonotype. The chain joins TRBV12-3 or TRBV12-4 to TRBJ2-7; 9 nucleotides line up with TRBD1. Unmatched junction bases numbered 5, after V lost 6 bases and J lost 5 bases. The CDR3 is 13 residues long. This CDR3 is CASSRDRVDEQYF. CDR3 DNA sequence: TGTGCCAGCAGCCGGGACAGGGTGGACGAGCAGTACTTC.

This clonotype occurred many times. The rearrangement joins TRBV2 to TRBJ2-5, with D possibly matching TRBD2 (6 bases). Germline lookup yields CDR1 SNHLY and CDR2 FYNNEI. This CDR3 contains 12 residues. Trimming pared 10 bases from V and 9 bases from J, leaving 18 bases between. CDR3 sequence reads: CAKWDGGGAQYF. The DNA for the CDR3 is TGTGCCAAGTGGGACGGCGGCGGGGCCCAGTACTTC. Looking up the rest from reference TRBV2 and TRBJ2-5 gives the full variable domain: EPEVTQTPSHQVTQMGQEVILRCVPISNHLYFYWYRQILGQKVEFLVSFYNNEISEKSEIFDDQFSVERPDGSNFTLKIRSTKLEDSAMYFCAKWDGGGAQYFGPGTRLLVL.

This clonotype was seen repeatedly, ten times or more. CDR3 in DNA: TGTGCCAGCAGCCCGGGAACAGGGGCTCGGGAGACCCAGTACTTC. It codes for CASSPGTGARETQYF. The V gene is TRBV28, the J gene TRBJ2-5; 7 bases match TRBD1. Trimming at V came to 6 bases and at J to 5 bases, leaving 12 bases not matched to a gene. The length of the CDR3 is 15 residues. Germline lookup yields CDR1 MDHEN and CDR2 SYDVKM.

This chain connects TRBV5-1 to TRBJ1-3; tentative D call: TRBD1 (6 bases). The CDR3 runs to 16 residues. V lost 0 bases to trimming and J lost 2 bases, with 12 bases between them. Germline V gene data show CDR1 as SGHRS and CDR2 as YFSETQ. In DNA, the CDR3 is TGCGCCAGCAGCTTGGCCGGGGGCAACACTGGAAACACCATATATTTT. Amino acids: CASSLAGGNTGNTIYF.